This TCR beta chain was observed in a study of blood T cell repertoires in COVID-19. Study context: Sources were T cells, B-cell-depleted T cells, or PBMCs; the material itself was cDNA or gDNA.

Study processing details: Counts of nucleated cells, estimated from reference gene primer amplification, were obtained. Sequenced by immunoSEQ multiplex PCR; TCRdb stores in-frame clones only, minus some. V, J and clone size derive from that table, while D and trimming were established from the DNA sequence. The sample shows over 200,000 clones, 86% of them seen only once. The CDR3 totals 18 residues. Sequencing was performed on peripheral blood. The sequence derives from a man aged 25-45 years who had recovered from COVID-19. The chain recombines TRBV21-1 with TRBJ1-5; no DNA check was done on the table's D call, TRBD1. TRBV21-1 is reported as a pseudogene. The CDR3 DNA sequence: TGTGCCAGCAGCGTATGCAAAAGCGGTATCAGGGGGTTGCAGCCCCAGCATTTT. Amino acid sequence: CASSVCKSGIRGLQPQHF.